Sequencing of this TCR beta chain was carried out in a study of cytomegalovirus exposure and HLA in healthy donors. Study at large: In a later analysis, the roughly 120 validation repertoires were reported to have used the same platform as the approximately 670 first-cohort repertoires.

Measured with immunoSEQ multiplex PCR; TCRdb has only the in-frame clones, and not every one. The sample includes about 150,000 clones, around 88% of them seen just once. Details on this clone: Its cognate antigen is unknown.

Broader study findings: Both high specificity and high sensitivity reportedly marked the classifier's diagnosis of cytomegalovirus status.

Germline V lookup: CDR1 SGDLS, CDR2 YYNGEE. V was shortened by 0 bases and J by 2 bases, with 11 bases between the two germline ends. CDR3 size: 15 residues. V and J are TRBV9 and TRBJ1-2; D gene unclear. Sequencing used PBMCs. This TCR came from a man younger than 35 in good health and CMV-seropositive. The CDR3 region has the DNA TGTGCCAGCAGCGTAGGCGGTTGGGAGAACTATGGCTACACCTTC. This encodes CASSVGGWENYGYTF.